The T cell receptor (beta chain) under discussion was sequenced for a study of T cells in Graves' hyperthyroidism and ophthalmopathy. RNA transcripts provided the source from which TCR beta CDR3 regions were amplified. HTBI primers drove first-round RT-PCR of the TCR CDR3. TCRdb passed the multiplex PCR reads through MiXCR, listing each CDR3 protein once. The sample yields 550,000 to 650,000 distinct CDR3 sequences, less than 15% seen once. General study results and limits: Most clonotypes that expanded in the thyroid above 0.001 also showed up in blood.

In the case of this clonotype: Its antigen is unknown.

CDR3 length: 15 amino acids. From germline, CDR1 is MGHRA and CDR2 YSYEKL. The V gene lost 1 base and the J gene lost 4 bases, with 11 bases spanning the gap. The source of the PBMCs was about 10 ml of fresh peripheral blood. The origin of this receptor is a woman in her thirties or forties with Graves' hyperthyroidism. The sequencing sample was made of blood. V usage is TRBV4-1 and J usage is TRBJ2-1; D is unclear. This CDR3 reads CASSQAPATYNEQFF. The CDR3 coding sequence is TGCGCCAGCAGCCAAGCACCAGCTACATACAATGAGCAGTTCTTC.